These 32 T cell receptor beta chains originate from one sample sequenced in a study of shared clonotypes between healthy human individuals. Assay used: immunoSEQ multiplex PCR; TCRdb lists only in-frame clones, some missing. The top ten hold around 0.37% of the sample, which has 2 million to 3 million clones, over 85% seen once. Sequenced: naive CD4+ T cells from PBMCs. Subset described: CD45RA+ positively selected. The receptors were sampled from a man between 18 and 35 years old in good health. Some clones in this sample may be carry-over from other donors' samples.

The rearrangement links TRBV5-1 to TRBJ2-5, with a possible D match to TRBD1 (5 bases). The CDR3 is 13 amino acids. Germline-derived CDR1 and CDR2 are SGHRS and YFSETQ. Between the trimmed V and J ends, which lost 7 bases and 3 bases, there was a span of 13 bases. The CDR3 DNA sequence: TGCGCCAGCCGACAGAGCGCTAAAGAGACCCAGTACTTC. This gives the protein CASRQSAKETQYF.

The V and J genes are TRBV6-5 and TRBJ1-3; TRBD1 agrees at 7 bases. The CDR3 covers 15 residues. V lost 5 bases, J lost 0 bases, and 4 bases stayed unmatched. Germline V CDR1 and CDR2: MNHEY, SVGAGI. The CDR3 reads CASSPQGSSGNTIYF. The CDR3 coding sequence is TGTGCCAGCAGTCCACAGGGGAGCTCTGGAAACACCATATATTTT.

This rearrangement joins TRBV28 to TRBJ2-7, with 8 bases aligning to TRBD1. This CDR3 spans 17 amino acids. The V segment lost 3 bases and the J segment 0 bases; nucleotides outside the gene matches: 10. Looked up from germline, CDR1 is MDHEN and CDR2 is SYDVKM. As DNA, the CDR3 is TGTGCCAGCAGTTTGTCCGGGACAGGACCGAGCTCCTACGAGCAGTACTTC. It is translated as CASSLSGTGPSSYEQYF. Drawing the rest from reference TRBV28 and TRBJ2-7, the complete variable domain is DVKVTQSSRYLVKRTGEKVFLECVQDMDHENMFWYRQDPGLGLRLIYFSYDVKMKEKGDIPEGYSVSREKKERFSLILESASTNQTSMYLCASSLSGTGPSSYEQYFGPGTRLTVT.

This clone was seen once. CDR3 region: CASRPGQGAPGANVLTF. The CDR3, as DNA: TGTGCCAGCAGGCCCGGACAGGGAGCTCCTGGGGCCAACGTCCTGACTTTC. The chain links TRBV7-9 to TRBJ2-6; 8 bases are a match to TRBD1. This CDR3 has 17 residues. With V trimmed by 6 bases and J by 2 bases, 9 bases remained unmatched. Germline CDR1 SEHNR, CDR2 FQNEAQ (reference sequence).

CDR3 DNA sequence: TGTGCCAGCAGCACCCCAGGGGAGTCGGGGGGAAACACCATATATTTT. Its protein is CASSTPGESGGNTIYF. The chain uses TRBV7-8 and TRBJ1-3, with D tentatively TRBD1 (6 bases). The ends were cut back, 5 bases at V and 4 bases at J, with 18 bases in the middle. The CDR3 loop spans 16 amino acids. CDR1 is SGHVS, CDR2 FQNEAQ, per germline.

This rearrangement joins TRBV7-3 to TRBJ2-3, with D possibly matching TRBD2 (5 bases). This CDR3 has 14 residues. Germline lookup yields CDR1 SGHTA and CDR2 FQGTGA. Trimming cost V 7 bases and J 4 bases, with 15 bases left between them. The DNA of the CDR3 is TGTGCCAGCAAACAGAGACCGAGGGCAGATACGCAGTATTTT. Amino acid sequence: CASKQRPRADTQYF.

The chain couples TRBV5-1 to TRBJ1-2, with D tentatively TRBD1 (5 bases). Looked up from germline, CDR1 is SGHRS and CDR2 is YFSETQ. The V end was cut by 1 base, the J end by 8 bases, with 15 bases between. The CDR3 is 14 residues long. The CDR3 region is CASSLTAGPGGYTF. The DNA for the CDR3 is TGCGCCAGCAGCTTGACTGCGGGGCCTGGCGGCTACACCTTC.

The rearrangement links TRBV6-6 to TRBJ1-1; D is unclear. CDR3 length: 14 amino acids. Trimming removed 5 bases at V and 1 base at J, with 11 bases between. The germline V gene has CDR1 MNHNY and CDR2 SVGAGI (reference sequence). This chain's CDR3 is CASSITPGNTEAFF. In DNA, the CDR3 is TGTGCCAGCAGTATTACTCCGGGGAACACTGAAGCTTTCTTT.

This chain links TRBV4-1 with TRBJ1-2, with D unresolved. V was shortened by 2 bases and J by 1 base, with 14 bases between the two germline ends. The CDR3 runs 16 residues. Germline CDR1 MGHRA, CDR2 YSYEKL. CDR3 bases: TGCGCCAGCAGCCAACTGGGCTCCCGCATTAACTATGGCTACACCTTC. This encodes CASSQLGSRINYGYTF.

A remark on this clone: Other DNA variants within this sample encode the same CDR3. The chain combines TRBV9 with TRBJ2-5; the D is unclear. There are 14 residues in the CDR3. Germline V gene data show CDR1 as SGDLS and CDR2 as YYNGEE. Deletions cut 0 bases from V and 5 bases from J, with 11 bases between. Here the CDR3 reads CASSVGAGRETQYF. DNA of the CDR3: TGTGCCAGCAGCGTAGGAGCAGGTCGTGAGACCCAGTACTTC.

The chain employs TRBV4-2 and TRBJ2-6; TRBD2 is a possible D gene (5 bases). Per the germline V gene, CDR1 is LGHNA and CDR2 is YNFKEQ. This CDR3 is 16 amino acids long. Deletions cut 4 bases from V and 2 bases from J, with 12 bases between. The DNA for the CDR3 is TGTGCCAGCAGCCCTTTTCCGGGGACTGGGGCCAACGTCCTGACTTTC. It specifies CASSPFPGTGANVLTF.

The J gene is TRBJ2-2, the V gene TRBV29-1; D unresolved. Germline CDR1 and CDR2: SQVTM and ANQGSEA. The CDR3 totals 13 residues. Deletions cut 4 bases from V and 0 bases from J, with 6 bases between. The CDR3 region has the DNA TGCAGCGTTGTCCTCCCGAACACCGGGGAGCTGTTTTTT. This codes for CSVVLPNTGELFF.

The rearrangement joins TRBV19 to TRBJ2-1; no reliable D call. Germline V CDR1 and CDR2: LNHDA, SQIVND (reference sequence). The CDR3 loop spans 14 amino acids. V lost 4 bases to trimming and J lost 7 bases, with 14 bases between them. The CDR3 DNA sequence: TGTGCCAGTAGTAGGGAACGCTCGTGGAATGAGCAGTTCTTC. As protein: CASSRERSWNEQFF.

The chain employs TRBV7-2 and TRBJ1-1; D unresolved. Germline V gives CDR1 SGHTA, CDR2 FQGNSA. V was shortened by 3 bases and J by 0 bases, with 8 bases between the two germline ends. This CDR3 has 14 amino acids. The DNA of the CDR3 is TGTGCCAGCAGCTTTGAGGTCCTGAACACTGAAGCTTTCTTT. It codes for CASSFEVLNTEAFF.

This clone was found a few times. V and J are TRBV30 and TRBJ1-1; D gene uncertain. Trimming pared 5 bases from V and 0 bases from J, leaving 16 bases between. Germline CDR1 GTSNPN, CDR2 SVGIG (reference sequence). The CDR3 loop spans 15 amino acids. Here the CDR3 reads CAWADSAVMNTEAFF. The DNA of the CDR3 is TGTGCCTGGGCAGACTCAGCCGTTATGAACACTGAAGCTTTCTTT.

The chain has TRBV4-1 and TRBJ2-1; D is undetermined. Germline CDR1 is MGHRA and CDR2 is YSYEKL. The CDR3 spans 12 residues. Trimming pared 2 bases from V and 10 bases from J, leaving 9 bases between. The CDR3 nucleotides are TGCGCCAGCAGCCAAAGTCAAGAGGAGCAGTTCTTC. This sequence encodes CASSQSQEEQFF.

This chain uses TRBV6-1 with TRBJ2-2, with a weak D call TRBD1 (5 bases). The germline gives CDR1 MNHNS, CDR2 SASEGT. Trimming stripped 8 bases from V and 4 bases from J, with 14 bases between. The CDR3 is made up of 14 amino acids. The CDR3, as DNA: TGTGCCAGCCGATGGGGCTGGATCACCGGGGAGCTGTTTTTT. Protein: CASRWGWITGELFF.

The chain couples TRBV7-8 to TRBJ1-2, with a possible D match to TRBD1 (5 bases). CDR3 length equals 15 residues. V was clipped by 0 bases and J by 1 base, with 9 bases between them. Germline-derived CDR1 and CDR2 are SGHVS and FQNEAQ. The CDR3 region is CASSLARQSNYGYTF. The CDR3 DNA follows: TGTGCCAGCAGCTTAGCACGACAGAGTAACTATGGCTACACCTTC.

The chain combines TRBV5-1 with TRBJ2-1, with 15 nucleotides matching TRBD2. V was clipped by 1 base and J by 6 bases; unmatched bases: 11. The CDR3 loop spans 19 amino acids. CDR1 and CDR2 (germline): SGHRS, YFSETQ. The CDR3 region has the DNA TGCGCCAGCAGCTTGAGGCCGGGACTAGCGGGAGGAGGTGGCAATGAGCAGTTCTTC. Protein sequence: CASSLRPGLAGGGGNEQFF.

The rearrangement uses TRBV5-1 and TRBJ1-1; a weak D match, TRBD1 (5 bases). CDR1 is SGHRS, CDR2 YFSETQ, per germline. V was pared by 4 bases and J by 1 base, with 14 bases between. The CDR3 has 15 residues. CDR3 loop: CASSSQGLPNTEAFF. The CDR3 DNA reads TGCGCCAGCAGCAGTCAGGGACTTCCGAACACTGAAGCTTTCTTT.

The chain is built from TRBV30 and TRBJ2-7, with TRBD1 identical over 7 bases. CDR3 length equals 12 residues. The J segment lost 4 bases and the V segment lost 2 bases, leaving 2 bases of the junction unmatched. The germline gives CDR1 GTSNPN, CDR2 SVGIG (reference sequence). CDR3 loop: CAWSKQGYEQYF. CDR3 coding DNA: TGTGCCTGGAGTAAACAGGGGTACGAGCAGTACTTC.

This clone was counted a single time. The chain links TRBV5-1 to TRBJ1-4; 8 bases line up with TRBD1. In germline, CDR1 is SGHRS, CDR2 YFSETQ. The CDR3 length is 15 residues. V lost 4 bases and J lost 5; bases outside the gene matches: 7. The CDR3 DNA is TGCGCCAGCAGCGTCCAACAGGGGGGGAATGAAAAACTGTTTTTT. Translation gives CASSVQQGGNEKLFF.

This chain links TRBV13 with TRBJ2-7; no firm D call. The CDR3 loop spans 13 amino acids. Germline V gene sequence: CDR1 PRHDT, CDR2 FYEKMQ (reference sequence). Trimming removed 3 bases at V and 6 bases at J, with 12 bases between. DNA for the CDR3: TGTGCCAGCAGCTTTGCAGGAAACCGCGAGCAGTACTTC. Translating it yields CASSFAGNREQYF.

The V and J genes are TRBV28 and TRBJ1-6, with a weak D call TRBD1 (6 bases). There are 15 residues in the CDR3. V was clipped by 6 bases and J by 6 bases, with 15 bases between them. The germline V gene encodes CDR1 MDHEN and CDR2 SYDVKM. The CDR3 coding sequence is TGTGCCAGCAGATCAGGGGAACGAAGTAATTCACCCCTCCACTTT. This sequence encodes CASRSGERSNSPLHF.

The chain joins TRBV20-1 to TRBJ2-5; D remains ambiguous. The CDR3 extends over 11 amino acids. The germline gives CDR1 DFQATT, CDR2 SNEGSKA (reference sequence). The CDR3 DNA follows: TGCAGCGCCTCCGGGCTACGTGAGCAGTACTTC. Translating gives CSASGLREQYF.

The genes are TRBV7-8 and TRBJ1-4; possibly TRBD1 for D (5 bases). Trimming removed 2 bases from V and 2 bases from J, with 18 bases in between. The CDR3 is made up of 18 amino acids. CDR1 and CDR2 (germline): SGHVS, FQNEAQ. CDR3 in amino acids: CASSLSRIGVATNEKLFF. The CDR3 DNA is TGTGCCAGCAGCTTATCTCGTATAGGGGTGGCCACTAATGAAAAACTGTTTTTT.

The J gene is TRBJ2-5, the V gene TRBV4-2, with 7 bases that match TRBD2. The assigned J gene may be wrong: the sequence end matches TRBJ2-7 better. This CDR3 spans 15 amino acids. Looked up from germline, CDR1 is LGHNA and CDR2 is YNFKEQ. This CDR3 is CASSQDWGGTYEQYF. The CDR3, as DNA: TGTGCCAGCAGCCAAGACTGGGGAGGGACCTACGAGCAGTACTTC.

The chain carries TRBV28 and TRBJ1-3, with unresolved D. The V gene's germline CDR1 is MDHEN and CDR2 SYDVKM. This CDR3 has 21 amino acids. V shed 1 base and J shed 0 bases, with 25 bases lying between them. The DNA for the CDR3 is TGTGCCAGCAGTTTATCCACATTTGTCGAAGTTGGAGGTAACTCTGGAAACACCATATATTTT. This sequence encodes CASSLSTFVEVGGNSGNTIYF.

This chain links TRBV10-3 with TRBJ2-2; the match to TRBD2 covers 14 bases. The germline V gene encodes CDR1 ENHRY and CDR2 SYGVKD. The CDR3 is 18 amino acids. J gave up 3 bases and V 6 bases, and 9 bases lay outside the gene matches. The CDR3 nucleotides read TGTGCCATCAGCCCGACTAGCGGGAGGGCCTCGGACACCGGGGAGCTGTTTTTT. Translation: CAISPTSGRASDTGELFF.

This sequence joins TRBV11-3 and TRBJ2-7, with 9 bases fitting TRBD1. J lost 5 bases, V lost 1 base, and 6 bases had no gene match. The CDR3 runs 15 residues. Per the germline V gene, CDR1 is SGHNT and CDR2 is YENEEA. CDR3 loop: CASSLGGDRDHEQYF. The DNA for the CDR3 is TGTGCCAGCAGCTTAGGTGGGGACAGGGACCACGAGCAGTACTTC.

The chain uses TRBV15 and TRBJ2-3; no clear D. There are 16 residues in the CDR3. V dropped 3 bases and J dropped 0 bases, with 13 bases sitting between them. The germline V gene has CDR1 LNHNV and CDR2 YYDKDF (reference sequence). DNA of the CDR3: TGTGCCACCAGCAGGGTTAAACCGGATAGCACAGATACGCAGTATTTT. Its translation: CATSRVKPDSTDTQYF. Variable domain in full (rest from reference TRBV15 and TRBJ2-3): DAMVIQNPRYQVTQFGKPVTLSCSQTLNHNVMYWYQQKSSQAPKLLFHYYDKDFNNEADTPDNFQSRRPNTSFCFLDIRSPGLGDTAMYLCATSRVKPDSTDTQYFGPGTRLTVL.

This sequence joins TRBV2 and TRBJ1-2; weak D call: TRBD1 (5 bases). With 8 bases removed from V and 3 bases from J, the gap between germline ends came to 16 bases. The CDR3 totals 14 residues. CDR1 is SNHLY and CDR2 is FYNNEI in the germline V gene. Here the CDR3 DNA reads TGTGCCAGCGGGAAAGGGGTCTCTGACTATGGCTACACCTTC. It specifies CASGKGVSDYGYTF.